This TCR beta chain emerged from a study of CD8+ T cells in alopecia areata. On the study more broadly: Severity of treated patients was scored by affected scalp percentage.

RNA extraction was followed by reverse transcription into cDNA, which acted as the sequencing template. The assay was immunoSEQ multiplex PCR, and TCRdb's table has in-frame clones only and misses some. In the table there are about 200,000 clones, more than 30% of which are singletons. The V end was cut by 7 bases, the J end by 6 bases, with 10 bases between. From germline, CDR1 is DFQATT and CDR2 SNEGSKA (reference sequence). The CDR3 covers 10 residues. The treatment denotes: oral pan-JAK inhibitor, 5-10 mg twice daily. The rearrangement joins TRBV20-1 to TRBJ2-7; D perhaps matches TRBD1 (6 bases). Sequences were derived from CD4+ T cells sorted from blood, sampled between weeks 30 and 35, from a patient treated with tofacitinib. The clonotype originates from a human donor with alopecia areata. The CDR3 is CSVAGVEQYF. The CDR3 DNA sequence: TGCAGTGTGGCAGGGGTCGAGCAGTACTTC.